These T cell receptor beta chains were read from a single sample in a study of T cell responses to AZD1222 COVID-19 vaccine. Assay used: immunoSEQ multiplex PCR; TCRdb lists only in-frame clones, some missing. This sample yields about 120,000 clones, of which approximately 86% are seen a single time; roughly 3.1% belongs to the top ten. The source material was peripheral blood, sampled 28 days after the second AZD1222 dose. Receptors originate from an adult who received the AZD1222 COVID-19 vaccine. Both conserved end residues are part of each CDR3. A D gene is named only where the DNA matches it firmly. Expanded clones get a size class; other rows say once, few or many, or leave the size out.

v_call: TRBV3-1/TRBV3-2; clone_size: NA; d_call: NA; j_call: TRBJ1-5; cdr3_nt: TGTGCCAGCAGCCAAGATACGGGACCCAATCAGCCCCAGCATTTT; cdr3_aa: CASSQDTGPNQPQHF
v_call: TRBV19; clone_size: NA; d_call: NA; j_call: TRBJ1-1; cdr3_nt: TGTGCCAGTAGTAGAGCCATGAACACTGAAGCTTTCTTT; cdr3_aa: CASSRAMNTEAFF
v_call: TRBV7-9; clone_size: NA; d_call: NA; j_call: TRBJ1-1; cdr3_nt: TGTGCCAGCAGCGAACAGGGTCCCCTGAACACTGAAGCTTTCTTT; cdr3_aa: CASSEQGPLNTEAFF
v_call: TRBV6-6; clone_size: NA; d_call: NA; j_call: TRBJ2-1; cdr3_nt: TGTGCCAGCAGTTACTCGAGAGTTTACAATGAGCAGTTCTTC; cdr3_aa: CASSYSRVYNEQFF
v_call: TRBV6-5; clone_size: NA; d_call: TRBD1; j_call: TRBJ1-2; cdr3_nt: TGTGCCAGCAGTTACTCCGGACAGGGCCTCTATGGCTACACCTTC; cdr3_aa: CASSYSGQGLYGYTF
v_call: TRBV10-3; clone_size: NA; d_call: NA; j_call: TRBJ2-3; cdr3_nt: TGTGCCACCCTCAAGGGGGGCGCCACAGATACGCAGTATTTT; cdr3_aa: CATLKGGATDTQYF
v_call: TRBV25-1; clone_size: NA; d_call: NA; j_call: TRBJ1-3; cdr3_nt: TGTGCCAGCAGTGAATTAGGGATCTCTGGAAACACCATATATTTT; cdr3_aa: CASSELGISGNTIYF
v_call: TRBV28; clone_size: NA; d_call: NA; j_call: TRBJ1-2; cdr3_nt: TGTGCCAGCAGTTCCCCGGGGGGCTATGGCTACACCTTC; cdr3_aa: CASSSPGGYGYTF
v_call: TRBV18; clone_size: NA; d_call: NA; j_call: TRBJ2-1; cdr3_nt: TGTGCCAGCGTCGCCCCTTCCGCAGGGAACAATGAGCAGTTCTTC; cdr3_aa: CASVAPSAGNNEQFF
v_call: TRBV5-6; clone_size: NA; d_call: NA; j_call: TRBJ1-6; cdr3_nt: TGTGCCAGCAGCTTGAGCTATTTTGGACATTCAAATTCACCCCTCCACTTT; cdr3_aa: CASSLSYFGHSNSPLHF
v_call: TRBV9; clone_size: NA; d_call: NA; j_call: TRBJ2-1; cdr3_nt: TGTGCCAGCAGCGTAGGGGGTACCTACAATGAGCAGTTCTTC; cdr3_aa: CASSVGGTYNEQFF
v_call: TRBV7-9; clone_size: NA; d_call: NA; j_call: TRBJ1-1; cdr3_nt: TGTGCCAGCAGCTTTGCGGGGATGAACACTGAAGCTTTCTTT; cdr3_aa: CASSFAGMNTEAFF
v_call: TRBV5-4; clone_size: NA; d_call: NA; j_call: TRBJ2-1; cdr3_nt: TGTGCCAGCAGCTCGGACACATACAATGAGCAGTTCTTC; cdr3_aa: CASSSDTYNEQFF
v_call: TRBV6-6; clone_size: NA; d_call: TRBD1; j_call: TRBJ1-2; cdr3_nt: TGTGCCAGCAGTTACTCACAGGGGGCAAGCGGCTACACCTTC; cdr3_aa: CASSYSQGASGYTF
v_call: TRBV7-8; clone_size: NA; d_call: TRBD1; j_call: TRBJ2-1; cdr3_nt: TGTGCCAGCAGCTCCAGGGGGCGAATAGGGAATGAGCAGTTCTTC; cdr3_aa: CASSSRGRIGNEQFF
v_call: TRBV6-2/TRBV6-3; clone_size: NA; d_call: TRBD1; j_call: TRBJ1-1; cdr3_nt: TGTGCCAGCAGTTACGCCGCGGACAGGGGTGCTGAAGCTTTCTTT; cdr3_aa: CASSYAADRGAEAFF
v_call: TRBV28; clone_size: NA; d_call: NA; j_call: TRBJ1-1; cdr3_nt: TGTGCCACCCTCTTGGGCGGTGGCTATGAAGCTTTCTTT; cdr3_aa: CATLLGGGYEAFF
v_call: TRBV7-2; clone_size: once; d_call: NA; j_call: TRBJ2-1; cdr3_nt: TGTGCCAGCAGCGGATCCAGGGACGCCTACAATGAGCAGTTCTTC; cdr3_aa: CASSGSRDAYNEQFF
v_call: TRBV4-3; clone_size: NA; d_call: NA; j_call: TRBJ1-6; cdr3_nt: TGCGCCAGCAGCTGGTCCGGGACGGGGGATAATTCACCCCTCCACTTT; cdr3_aa: CASSWSGTGDNSPLHF
v_call: TRBV9; clone_size: NA; d_call: NA; j_call: TRBJ2-1; cdr3_nt: TGTGCCAGCAGCGACGGGACATACAATGAGCAGTTCTTC; cdr3_aa: CASSDGTYNEQFF
v_call: TRBV5-1; clone_size: NA; d_call: NA; j_call: TRBJ1-4; cdr3_nt: TGCGCCAGCAGCCGCGGTGATGGGGAAAAACTGTTTTTT; cdr3_aa: CASSRGDGEKLFF
v_call: TRBV4-2; clone_size: NA; d_call: TRBD1; j_call: TRBJ1-2; cdr3_nt: TGTGCCAGCAGCTATCTGAGCGGACAGGGGGCTCTTGGCTACACCTTC; cdr3_aa: CASSYLSGQGALGYTF
v_call: TRBV6-1; clone_size: NA; d_call: NA; j_call: TRBJ2-3; cdr3_nt: TGTGCCAGCAGTGAAGAAGATACGCAGTATTTT; cdr3_aa: CASSEEDTQYF
v_call: TRBV6-5; clone_size: NA; d_call: NA; j_call: TRBJ1-1; cdr3_nt: TGTGCCAGCAGGAGGCTTGGGAACACTGAAGCTTTCTTT; cdr3_aa: CASRRLGNTEAFF
v_call: TRBV7-8; clone_size: medium-sized; d_call: NA; j_call: TRBJ1-6; cdr3_nt: TGTGCCAGCAGCTTATTTCGGAAATATAATTCACCCCTCCACTTT; cdr3_aa: CASSLFRKYNSPLHF
v_call: TRBV7-9; clone_size: NA; d_call: NA; j_call: TRBJ1-4; cdr3_nt: TGTGCCAGCAGCTTAGCGCAGGCATCCCCTCTTTTT; cdr3_aa: CASSLAQASPLF
v_call: TRBV12-1; clone_size: NA; d_call: NA; j_call: TRBJ2-4; cdr3_nt: TGTGCCAGCAGCGCCGACAGGGCCCGGACCAAAAACATTCAGTACTTC; cdr3_aa: CASSADRARTKNIQYF
v_call: TRBV7-8; clone_size: NA; d_call: NA; j_call: TRBJ2-1; cdr3_nt: TGTGCCAGCAGCATATCGACAGACAATGAGCAGTTCTTC; cdr3_aa: CASSISTDNEQFF
v_call: TRBV9; clone_size: NA; d_call: TRBD1; j_call: TRBJ2-7; cdr3_nt: TGTGCCAGCAGCCTTACGGACAGGGCCCACGAGCAGTACTTC; cdr3_aa: CASSLTDRAHEQYF
v_call: TRBV12-3/TRBV12-4; clone_size: NA; d_call: NA; j_call: TRBJ2-7; cdr3_nt: TGTGCCAGCAGTTTATTTGGGAGAAACGAGCAGTACTTC; cdr3_aa: CASSLFGRNEQYF
v_call: TRBV5-5; clone_size: few; d_call: NA; j_call: TRBJ2-6; cdr3_nt: TGTGCCAGCAGCTCCCGGGACCCTAGCTCTGGGGCCAACGTCCTGACTTTC; cdr3_aa: CASSSRDPSSGANVLTF
v_call: TRBV27; clone_size: NA; d_call: TRBD1; j_call: TRBJ1-5; cdr3_nt: TGTGCCAGCAGGGAACAGGGGAACTATCAGCCCCAGCATTTT; cdr3_aa: CASREQGNYQPQHF
v_call: TRBV3-1/TRBV3-2; clone_size: NA; d_call: TRBD2; j_call: TRBJ2-5; cdr3_nt: TGTGCCAGCAGCCTTGGGTGGACTAGCGGTGCCGGGGAGACCCAGTACTTC; cdr3_aa: CASSLGWTSGAGETQYF
v_call: TRBV4-3; clone_size: NA; d_call: NA; j_call: TRBJ1-4; cdr3_nt: TGCGCCAGCAGCCAAGCGGTCGGCCCGAATGAAAAACTGTTTTTT; cdr3_aa: CASSQAVGPNEKLFF
v_call: TRBV7-3; clone_size: NA; d_call: TRBD2; j_call: TRBJ2-7; cdr3_nt: TGTGCCAGCAGCTTAACCGGTAGCGGGGGGGCAACCCCCTACGAGCAGTACTTC; cdr3_aa: CASSLTGSGGATPYEQYF
v_call: TRBV30; clone_size: NA; d_call: NA; j_call: TRBJ1-1; cdr3_nt: TGTGCCTGGAGTTGGGCGCTGAACACTGAAGCTTTCTTT; cdr3_aa: CAWSWALNTEAFF
v_call: TRBV6-5; clone_size: NA; d_call: NA; j_call: TRBJ2-7; cdr3_nt: TGTGCCAGCAGGGGAGTGGGGGGCAAATACGAGCAGTACTTC; cdr3_aa: CASRGVGGKYEQYF
v_call: TRBV2; clone_size: once; d_call: NA; j_call: TRBJ1-5; cdr3_nt: TGTGCCAGCAGTGAAGGGGGGCCTTACAATCAGCCCCAGCATTTT; cdr3_aa: CASSEGGPYNQPQHF
v_call: TRBV29-1; clone_size: NA; d_call: TRBD2; j_call: TRBJ2-5; cdr3_nt: TGCAGCGTCTCTAGGGGCGGGGGTAGTCAAGAGACCCAGTACTTC; cdr3_aa: CSVSRGGGSQETQYF
v_call: TRBV7-9; clone_size: NA; d_call: TRBD1; j_call: TRBJ1-4; cdr3_nt: TGTGCCAGCAGCTTAACGGCAGGGGGTTCCTCAACTAATGAAAAACTGTTTTTT; cdr3_aa: CASSLTAGGSSTNEKLFF
v_call: TRBV2; clone_size: few; d_call: NA; j_call: TRBJ1-3; cdr3_nt: TGTGCCAGCAGAGACACAGGGACTGGAAACACCATATATTTT; cdr3_aa: CASRDTGTGNTIYF
v_call: TRBV3-1/TRBV3-2; clone_size: NA; d_call: NA; j_call: TRBJ1-5; cdr3_nt: TGTGCCAGCAGCCAAGAGGCGCTTAGCAATCAGCCCCAGCATTTT; cdr3_aa: CASSQEALSNQPQHF
v_call: TRBV6-2/TRBV6-3; clone_size: NA; d_call: NA; j_call: TRBJ1-5; cdr3_nt: TGTGCCAGCAGCCTTGACAGGAAGCAGCCCCAGCATTTT; cdr3_aa: CASSLDRKQPQHF
v_call: TRBV10-3; clone_size: once; d_call: NA; j_call: TRBJ2-7; cdr3_nt: TGTGCCATCAGTGAGTTGGTCACCTACGAGCAGTACTTC; cdr3_aa: CAISELVTYEQYF
v_call: TRBV19; clone_size: NA; d_call: NA; j_call: TRBJ1-5; cdr3_nt: TGTGCCAGTAGTATGTCAGGGCAGGGTCAGCCCCAGCATTTT; cdr3_aa: CASSMSGQGQPQHF
v_call: TRBV6-1; clone_size: NA; d_call: NA; j_call: TRBJ1-3; cdr3_nt: TGTGCCAGCAGTGAATTGGGGACATCTGGAAACACCATATATTTT; cdr3_aa: CASSELGTSGNTIYF
v_call: TRBV27; clone_size: NA; d_call: NA; j_call: TRBJ2-2; cdr3_nt: TGTGCCAGCAGGGGCCTCACGAACACCGGGGAGCTGTTTTTT; cdr3_aa: CASRGLTNTGELFF
v_call: TRBV5-1; clone_size: NA; d_call: NA; j_call: TRBJ1-5; cdr3_nt: TGCGCCAGCAGCTTGGGAGGGTACGGTCAGCCCCAGCATTTT; cdr3_aa: CASSLGGYGQPQHF
v_call: TRBV10-1; clone_size: few; d_call: NA; j_call: TRBJ2-5; cdr3_nt: TGCGCCAGCAGCCCCGCCCGGGTTTACCAAGAGACCCAGTACTTC; cdr3_aa: CASSPARVYQETQYF
v_call: TRBV7-2; clone_size: NA; d_call: TRBD1; j_call: TRBJ1-1; cdr3_nt: TGTGCCAGCAGCTGGACAGGGGGCATCACTGAAGCTTTCTTT; cdr3_aa: CASSWTGGITEAFF
v_call: TRBV11-2; clone_size: NA; d_call: TRBD2; j_call: TRBJ2-3; cdr3_nt: TGTGCCAGCAGCTTAGTGGCTAGCGGGCGGGCAGATACGCAGTATTTT; cdr3_aa: CASSLVASGRADTQYF
v_call: TRBV19; clone_size: NA; d_call: NA; j_call: TRBJ1-2; cdr3_nt: TGTGCCAGTAGTACCGGGAACCGAGGCTATGGCTACACCTTC; cdr3_aa: CASSTGNRGYGYTF
v_call: TRBV6-5; clone_size: NA; d_call: NA; j_call: TRBJ1-5; cdr3_nt: TGTGCCAGCAGTTACAGGCTGGATCAGCCCCAGCATTTT; cdr3_aa: CASSYRLDQPQHF
v_call: TRBV4-1; clone_size: few; d_call: NA; j_call: TRBJ1-2; cdr3_nt: TGCGCCAGCAGCCAAGATCTCGGATTTAATCGCGGCTACACCTTC; cdr3_aa: CASSQDLGFNRGYTF
v_call: TRBV19; clone_size: few; d_call: TRBD1; j_call: TRBJ2-7; cdr3_nt: TGTGCCAGTAGTATAACCGGGACAGGGGGTAACGAGCAGTACTTC; cdr3_aa: CASSITGTGGNEQYF
v_call: TRBV9; clone_size: NA; d_call: NA; j_call: TRBJ2-2; cdr3_nt: TGTGCCAGCAGCGTAGCTCCCCAGGACTCCGGGGAGCTGTTTTTT; cdr3_aa: CASSVAPQDSGELFF
v_call: TRBV12-3/TRBV12-4; clone_size: NA; d_call: NA; j_call: TRBJ1-3; cdr3_nt: TGTGCCAGCACTCTCGGACAGGGAAACACCATATATTTT; cdr3_aa: CASTLGQGNTIYF
v_call: TRBV19; clone_size: few; d_call: TRBD1; j_call: TRBJ1-5; cdr3_nt: TGTGCCAGTAAATTGGCAGGGGGAAATCAGCCCCAGCATTTT; cdr3_aa: CASKLAGGNQPQHF
v_call: TRBV3-1/TRBV3-2; clone_size: NA; d_call: TRBD2; j_call: TRBJ2-3; cdr3_nt: TGTGCCAGCAGCGGAGGCCCCACTAGCGGGGGAAGCACAGATACGCAGTATTTT; cdr3_aa: CASSGGPTSGGSTDTQYF
v_call: TRBV6-2/TRBV6-3; clone_size: NA; d_call: NA; j_call: TRBJ2-3; cdr3_nt: TGTGCCAGCAGTAAATCCGGGGGGCCTTCGGCGCAGTATTTT; cdr3_aa: CASSKSGGPSAQYF